The entry below gives a single TCR beta chain sequence along with its context. Antigen: not known. CDR1 is SGHVS, CDR2 FQNEAQ, per germline. This CDR3 comprises 16 residues. Trimming cost V 0 bases and J 7 bases, with 13 bases left between them. This sample is drawn from a study of T cell responses to AZD1222 COVID-19 vaccine. Study-wide results and limits: Once two AZD1222 doses were given, Spike-specific TCR breadth and depth went up. Baseline antibody screening turned up just a handful of seropositive AZD1222 recipients.

Method: immunoSEQ multiplex PCR; TCRdb's copy keeps in-frame clones and lacks some. The data hold approximately 180,000 clones, with about 93% observed a single time. The material sequenced was peripheral blood, taken 28 days after the second dose of the MenACWY control vaccine. The clonotype was recovered from an adult who received the MenACWY meningococcal vaccine as a control. The chain has TRBV7-8 and TRBJ1-6, with D uncertain. CDR3 nucleotides: TGTGCCAGCAGCTTAGCCTCCATGGGGATGAATTCACCCCTCCACTTT. This translates into CASSLASMGMNSPLHF. The full variable domain, completed using reference TRBV7-8 and TRBJ1-6, is GAGVSQSPRYKVAKRGQDVALRCDPISGHVSLFWYQQALGQGPEFLTYFQNEAQLDKSGLPSDRFFAERPEGSVSTLKIQRTQQEDSAVYLCASSLASMGMNSPLHFGNGTRLTVT.